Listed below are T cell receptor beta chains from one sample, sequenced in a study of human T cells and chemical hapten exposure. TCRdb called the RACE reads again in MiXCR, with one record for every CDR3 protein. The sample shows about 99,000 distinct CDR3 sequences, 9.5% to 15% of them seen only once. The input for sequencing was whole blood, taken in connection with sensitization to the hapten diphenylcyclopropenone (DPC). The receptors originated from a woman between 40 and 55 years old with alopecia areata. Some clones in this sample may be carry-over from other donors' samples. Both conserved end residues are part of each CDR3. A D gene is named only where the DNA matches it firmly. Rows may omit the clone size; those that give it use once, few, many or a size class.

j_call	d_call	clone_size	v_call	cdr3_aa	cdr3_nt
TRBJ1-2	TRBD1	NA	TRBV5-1	CASSLPGTAYGYTF	TGCGCCAGCAGCTTACCCGGGACAGCCTATGGCTACACCTTC
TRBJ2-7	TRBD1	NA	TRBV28	CASSFEGQGSYEQYF	TGTGCCAGCAGTTTTGAGGGACAGGGATCCTACGAGCAGTACTTC
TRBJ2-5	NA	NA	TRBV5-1	CASSGSLQETQYF	TGCGCCAGCAGCGGGTCCCTCCAAGAGACCCAGTACTTC
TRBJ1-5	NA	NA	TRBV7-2	CASSFSGQINQPQHF	TGTGCCAGCAGCTTTTCGGGACAAATCAATCAGCCCCAGCATTTT
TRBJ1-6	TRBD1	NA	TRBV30	CAWSLAGGRYNSPLHF	TGTGCCTGGAGTTTGGCAGGGGGCAGGTATAATTCACCCCTCCACTTT
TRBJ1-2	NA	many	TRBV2	CATVNTNYGYTF	TGTGCCACCGTCAATACTAACTATGGCTACACCTTC
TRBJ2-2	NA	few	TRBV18	CASSPGTPNTGELFF	TGTGCCAGCTCACCAGGGACACCGAACACCGGGGAGCTGTTTTTT
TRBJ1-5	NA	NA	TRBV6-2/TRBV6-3	CASCSGGSWGSNQPQHF	TGTGCCAGCTGCTCGGGGGGAAGCTGGGGTAGCAATCAGCCCCAGCATTTT
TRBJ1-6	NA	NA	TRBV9	CASSGPPDSPESLHF	TGTGCCAGCAGCGGGCCCCCGGACAGCCCAGAATCCCTCCACTTT
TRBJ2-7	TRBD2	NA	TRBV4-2	CASSQETLAGAGSFEQYF	TGTGCCAGCAGCCAAGAGACCCTAGCGGGAGCGGGCTCTTTCGAGCAGTACTTC
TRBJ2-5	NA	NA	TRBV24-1	CATSDHMGRSQETQYF	TGTGCCACCAGTGACCATATGGGACGGTCCCAAGAGACCCAGTACTTC
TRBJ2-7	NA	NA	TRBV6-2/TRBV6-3	CASSYDIRTRSYEQYF	TGTGCCAGCAGTTACGATATCCGGACGCGCTCCTACGAGCAGTACTTC
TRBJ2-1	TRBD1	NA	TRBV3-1	CASSRDRANEQFF	TGTGCCAGCAGCCGCGACAGGGCAAATGAGCAGTTCTTC
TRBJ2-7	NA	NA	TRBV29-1	CSVPGVRAYEQYF	TGCAGCGTTCCAGGGGTCAGGGCCTACGAGCAGTACTTC
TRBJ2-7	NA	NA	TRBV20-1	CSASYRGRPYEQYF	TGCAGTGCTAGTTATCGGGGGAGACCCTACGAGCAGTACTTC
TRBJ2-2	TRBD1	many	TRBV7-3	CASSLTETGTGELFF	TGTGCCAGCAGCTTAACAGAGACAGGGACCGGGGAGCTGTTTTTT
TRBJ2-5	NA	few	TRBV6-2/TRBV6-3	CASRLLQGGETQYF	TGTGCCAGCAGATTGTTACAGGGCGGAGAGACCCAGTACTTC
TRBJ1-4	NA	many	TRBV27	CASSPWAVQGEKLFF	TGTGCCAGCAGTCCTTGGGCGGTCCAGGGGGAAAAACTGTTTTTT
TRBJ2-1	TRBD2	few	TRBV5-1	CASSGTSGKNEQFF	TGCGCCAGCAGCGGGACTAGCGGTAAGAATGAGCAGTTCTTC
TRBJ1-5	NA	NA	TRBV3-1	CASSQSGKIQPQHF	TGTGCCAGCAGCCAATCAGGGAAGATCCAGCCCCAGCATTTT
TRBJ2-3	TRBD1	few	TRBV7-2	CASSLEDRVVSTDTQYF	TGTGCCAGCAGCTTAGAGGACAGGGTAGTTTCCACAGATACGCAGTATTTT
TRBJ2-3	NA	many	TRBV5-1	CASSLTGLTTDTQYF	TGCGCCAGCAGCCTAACGGGACTGACCACAGATACGCAGTATTTT
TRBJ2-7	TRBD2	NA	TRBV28	CASSGSGRAYEQYF	TGTGCCAGCAGCGGTAGCGGGAGGGCCTACGAGCAGTACTTC
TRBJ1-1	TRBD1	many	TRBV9	CASSVDLDRGNTEAFF	TGTGCCAGCAGCGTAGATTTGGACAGGGGTAACACTGAAGCTTTCTTT